This T cell receptor (beta chain) was documented in a study of beta chain features in type 1 diabetes. Reverse transcription of all isolated RNA meant that expressed TCRB transcripts were sequenced. The method was immunoSEQ multiplex PCR; TCRdb's version includes in-frame clones alone and lacks a portion of them. The table shows approximately 470,000 clones, with 30% occurring only once. As to this clone: Its antigen is still unknown.

Findings and caveats of the study: Compared with healthy donors, patients appeared to share more similar naive, central memory and regulatory TCRB repertoires.

The V gene lost 3 bases and the J gene lost 0 bases, with 9 bases spanning the gap. CDR3 length: 14 amino acids. Germline assignment: CDR1 SNHLY and CDR2 FYNNEI. The chain uses TRBV2 and TRBJ2-7; D gene unclear. The receptor comes from a man aged 18-30 years in good health. The sequencing input was naive CD4+ T cells from blood. CDR3: CASSETVSSYEQYF. For the CDR3, the DNA is TGTGCCAGCAGTGAGACTGTGAGCTCCTACGAGCAGTACTTC.